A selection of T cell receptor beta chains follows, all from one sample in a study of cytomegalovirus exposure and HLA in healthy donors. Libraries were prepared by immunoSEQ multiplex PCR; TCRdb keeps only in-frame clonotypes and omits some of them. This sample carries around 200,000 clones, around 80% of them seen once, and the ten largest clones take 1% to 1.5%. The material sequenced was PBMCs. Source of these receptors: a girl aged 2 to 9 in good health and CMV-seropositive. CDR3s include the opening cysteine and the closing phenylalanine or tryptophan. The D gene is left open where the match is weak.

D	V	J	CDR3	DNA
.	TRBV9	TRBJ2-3	CASGGASAIQGDTQYF	TGTGCCAGCGGAGGGGCCAGCGCAATACAGGGGGATACGCAGTATTTT
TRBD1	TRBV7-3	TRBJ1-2	CASSLRGQKDYTF	TGTGCCAGCAGCTTACGGGGACAGAAAGACTACACCTTC
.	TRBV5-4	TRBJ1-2	CASSLDRTRGGYTF	TGTGCCAGCAGCTTGGACAGGACCAGGGGTGGCTACACCTTC
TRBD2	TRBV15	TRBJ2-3	CATSGGGTDTQYF	TGTGCCACCAGCGGGGGGGGCACAGATACGCAGTATTTT
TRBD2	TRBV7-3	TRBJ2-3	CASSPTISGSPDTQYF	TGTGCCAGCAGCCCCACGATCAGCGGGAGTCCAGATACGCAGTATTTT
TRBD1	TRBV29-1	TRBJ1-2	CSVVRDSHGYTF	TGCAGCGTGGTCCGGGACAGCCATGGCTACACCTTC
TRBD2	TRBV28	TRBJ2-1	CASMGTIDTWEQFF	TGTGCCAGCATGGGGACTATCGACACTTGGGAGCAGTTCTTC
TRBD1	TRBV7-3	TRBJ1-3	CASSLTGQGSGNTIYF	TGTGCCAGCAGCCTCACGGGACAGGGGTCTGGAAACACCATATATTTT
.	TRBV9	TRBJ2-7	CASSVGSSYEQYF	TGTGCCAGCAGCGTAGGGTCCAGCTACGAGCAGTACTTC
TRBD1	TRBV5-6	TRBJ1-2	CASSWWDRAFYGYTF	TGTGCCAGCAGCTGGTGGGACAGGGCCTTCTATGGCTACACCTTC